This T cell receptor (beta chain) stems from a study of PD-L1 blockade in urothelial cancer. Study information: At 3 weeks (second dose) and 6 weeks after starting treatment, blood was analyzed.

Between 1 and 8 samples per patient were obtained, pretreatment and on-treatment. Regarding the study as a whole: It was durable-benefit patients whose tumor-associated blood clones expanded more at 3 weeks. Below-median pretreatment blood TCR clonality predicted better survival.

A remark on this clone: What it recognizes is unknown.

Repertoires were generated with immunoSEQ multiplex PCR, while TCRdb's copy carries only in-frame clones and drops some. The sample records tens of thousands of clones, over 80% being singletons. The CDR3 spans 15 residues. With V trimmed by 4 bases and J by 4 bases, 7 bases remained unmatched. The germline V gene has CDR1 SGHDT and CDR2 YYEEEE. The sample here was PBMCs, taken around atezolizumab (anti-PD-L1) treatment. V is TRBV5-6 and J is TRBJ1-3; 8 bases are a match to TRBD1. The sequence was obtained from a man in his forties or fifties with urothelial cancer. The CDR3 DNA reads TGTGCCAGCAGCGGTGGACAGGGTGGAGGAAACACCATATATTTT. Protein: CASSGGQGGGNTIYF.